A selection of T cell receptor beta chains follows, all from one sample in a study of T-cell reconstitution after alpha-beta-depleted transplantation in children. TCRdb processed the PCR reads anew with MiXCR; each CDR3 protein has one entry. The sample includes over 550,000 distinct CDR3 sequences, more than 9% of them seen just once. This material consisted of PBMCs from the stem cell graft donor, taken from the stem cell graft. All receptors come from a human donor who donated a stem cell graft to a child with acute myeloid leukemia. Each CDR3 is given with its conserved first and last residue. A D gene is named only where the DNA matches it firmly. Not every row has a clone size; where given, it reads once, few, many or a size class.

J,D,size,V,CDR3
TRBJ2-7,NA,many,TRBV20-1,CSARTWGRGSEQYF
TRBJ2-1,NA,many,TRBV12-3/TRBV12-4,CASVAGYNEQFF
TRBJ2-1,NA,many,TRBV14,CASSLPGLNNEQFF
TRBJ2-1,NA,NA,TRBV5-4,CASSSVTYNEQFF
TRBJ2-5,NA,NA,TRBV18,CASSLHIMDQETQYF
TRBJ2-3,TRBD1,NA,TRBV15,CATLTGEKTDTQYF
TRBJ2-7,NA,few,TRBV29-1,CSVEGNYEQYF
TRBJ1-4,NA,NA,TRBV30,CAWSTGGEKLFF
TRBJ2-3,NA,NA,TRBV5-1,CASSPSGPAITDTQYF
TRBJ1-4,NA,NA,TRBV5-1,CASSRAGSEKLFF
TRBJ2-2,TRBD1,NA,TRBV2,CASTYGTGSGELFF
TRBJ2-5,TRBD2,many,TRBV25-1,CASSDPGTSGRPQETQYF
TRBJ1-2,NA,NA,TRBV6-5,CASISTGTYGYTF
TRBJ2-1,TRBD2,few,TRBV20-1,CSASPLAGADNEQFF
TRBJ2-1,NA,many,TRBV5-1,CASSLESGYNEQFF
TRBJ2-7,NA,few,TRBV9,CASSVEAPGRGKDEQYF
TRBJ1-5,NA,NA,TRBV7-9,CASSQTGTANQPQHF
TRBJ2-7,NA,NA,TRBV7-3,CASSLTGADEQYF
TRBJ2-1,TRBD2,few,TRBV5-1,CASSRGLELYNEQFF
TRBJ2-6,NA,NA,TRBV6-1,CASTQPAALGANVLTF
TRBJ2-3,NA,few,TRBV7-2,CASKWQTDTQYF
TRBJ2-1,TRBD2,many,TRBV7-2,CASSGRTSGIQFF
TRBJ1-2,TRBD1,few,TRBV12-3/TRBV12-4,CASSLGQGEAGYTF
TRBJ1-5,NA,many,TRBV10-3,CAISETGTAQPQHF
TRBJ2-2,TRBD2,NA,TRBV6-2/TRBV6-3,CASSISGLAGPTGELFF
TRBJ2-5,TRBD2,many,TRBV12-3/TRBV12-4,CASSPVAGGYQETQYF
TRBJ2-5,NA,NA,TRBV2,CASSERLTETQYF
TRBJ2-3,TRBD2,few,TRBV20-1,CSAELAGAGDTQYF
TRBJ2-1,NA,few,TRBV7-8,CASSIPDLASYNEQFF
TRBJ2-2,NA,many,TRBV20-1,CSAPTYTGELFF
TRBJ2-1,NA,many,TRBV5-1,CASSSTRTGGEQFF
TRBJ1-5,NA,many,TRBV29-1,CSVYRAPNQPQHF
TRBJ1-3,NA,few,TRBV29-1,CSALPSPSGNTIYF
TRBJ2-3,NA,many,TRBV29-1,CSALVTDTQYF
TRBJ2-7,NA,few,TRBV12-3/TRBV12-4,CASSLRGLSYEQYF
TRBJ2-7,TRBD1,many,TRBV20-1,CSARDRHYEQYF
TRBJ2-1,NA,few,TRBV11-2,CASSLVARLLSSYNEQFF
TRBJ1-1,NA,few,TRBV6-5,CASSYAAGNTEAFF
TRBJ1-3,NA,NA,TRBV7-9,CASSFSVDTIYF
TRBJ2-7,NA,NA,TRBV30,CASQKAGPGEQYF
TRBJ2-7,NA,NA,TRBV28,CASCEGISYEQYF
TRBJ1-1,NA,NA,TRBV11-2,CASSLDEVYTEAFF
TRBJ2-7,NA,NA,TRBV7-2,CASSLRVWAYEQYF
TRBJ2-3,NA,many,TRBV5-1,CASSLETSTDTQYF
TRBJ1-4,NA,many,TRBV6-1,CASSQGTTNEKLFF
TRBJ2-1,TRBD2,NA,TRBV6-1,CASSELVAGAWEQFF
TRBJ2-1,TRBD2,few,TRBV2,CANEREEWDNEQFF
TRBJ2-7,TRBD2,many,TRBV20-1,CSARDLTSGSVYEQYF
TRBJ2-3,NA,many,TRBV27,CASTRGSSTDTQYF
TRBJ2-5,NA,few,TRBV4-1,CASSQAVVETQYF
TRBJ1-3,TRBD1,NA,TRBV7-2,CASSLGGTGGGGNTIYF
TRBJ2-1,TRBD2,many,TRBV28,CASSTSGFYNEQFF
TRBJ2-5,NA,NA,TRBV7-8,CATVFSGGPKETQYF
TRBJ2-1,NA,few,TRBV7-2,CASSLPQVGNEQFF
TRBJ2-7,TRBD2,NA,TRBV20-1,CSARPPTLGLAGEQYF
TRBJ2-7,NA,many,TRBV20-1,CSAKGRGTPHYEQYF
TRBJ1-5,NA,NA,TRBV6-5,CASSYSTGAGQPQHF
TRBJ1-6,NA,many,TRBV7-4,CASRHIQGPNSPLHF
TRBJ2-7,TRBD2,many,TRBV12-3/TRBV12-4,CASTYSGLAEAGQYF
TRBJ2-7,TRBD2,many,TRBV28,CASSSSSGRDYEQYF